These 2 T cell receptor beta chains share one sample of origin, sequenced in a study of CD8 T cells in ankylosing spondylitis. TCRdb independently ran MiXCR on the 5' RACE reads; one entry per CDR3 protein. The data show roughly 280,000 distinct CDR3 sequences, about 20% seen once. Sequenced sample: blood, either unsorted or a sorted T cell fraction (not recorded which). These receptors were collected from a male donor with ankylosing spondylitis or in good health (not recorded which).

The V gene is TRBV9, the J gene TRBJ2-1; 9 bases map to TRBD2. V lost 4 bases, J lost 15 bases, and 8 bases stayed unmatched. This CDR3 has 12 residues. CDR1 SGDLS and CDR2 YYNGEE come from the germline V gene. In DNA, the CDR3 is TGTGCCAGCAGCCCTCAAGGGACTAGCCCGTTCTTC. Translation gives CASSPQGTSPFF.

Ten or more counts support this clonotype. The chain joins TRBV12-3 or TRBV12-4 to TRBJ1-6; unclear D gene. The germline V and J ends were trimmed by 3 bases and 15 bases, with 9 bases remaining between them. The CDR3 is 11 amino acids. The CDR3 reads CASSFSADLHF. DNA for the CDR3: TGTGCCAGCAGTTTTTCAGCAGACCTCCACTTT.